The 18 T cell receptor beta chains in this list originate from one sample, sequenced in a study of vaccination effects on CD4 cells after COVID-19. This table comes from immunoSEQ multiplex PCR, and its TCRdb copy is limited to in-frame clones, with some not included. The data show 70,000 to 95,000 clones, around four fifths seen once. Before sequencing, viral peptide pools were used by the ViraFEST assay to expand antigen-specific CD4+ T cells. Isolating CD4+ T cells followed approximately 9 days of culture. Either the BNT162b2 or mRNA-1273 vaccine was given to participants in two doses. Antigens of these TCRs are unknown. The material sequenced was CD4+ T cells from PBMCs cultured with HCoV-OC43 spike peptides, taken after COVID-19 vaccination. As to subset: HCoV-OC43 spike overlapping peptide pool stimulation. The receptors originated from a human donor who received a COVID-19 vaccine.

V usage is TRBV7-2 and J usage is TRBJ1-5; perhaps TRBD1 as D (6 bases). CDR3 length: 14 residues. Germline V gene lookup returns CDR1 SGHTA and CDR2 FQGNSA. V lost 5 bases and J lost 4, with 12 bases in between. CDR3: CASSQGIQNQPQHF. The CDR3 region has the DNA TGTGCCAGCAGCCAGGGGATACAGAATCAGCCCCAGCATTTT.

This chain links TRBV6-5 with TRBJ1-2, with no clear D. This CDR3 region has 13 residues. Germline V gene data show CDR1 as MNHEY and CDR2 as SVGAGI. Trimming stripped 10 bases from V and 5 bases from J, with 17 bases between. CDR3 in amino acids: CATSEGPWYGYTF. CDR3 coding DNA: TGTGCCACCTCGGAGGGCCCATGGTATGGCTACACCTTC.

This chain uses TRBV14 with TRBJ1-2, with D unresolved. The CDR3 has 13 residues. Germline CDR1 reads SGHDN; CDR2 reads FVKESK. Trimming pared 0 bases from V and 5 bases from J, leaving 7 bases between. CDR3 protein: CASSQDGRYGYTF. For the CDR3, the DNA is TGTGCCAGCAGCCAAGATGGCCGGTATGGCTACACCTTC. The whole variable domain, filled in from reference TRBV14 and TRBJ1-2, reads EAGVTQFPSHSVIEKGQTVTLRCDPISGHDNLYWYRRVMGKEIKFLLHFVKESKQDESGMPNNRFLAERTGGTYSTLKVQPAELEDSGVYFCASSQDGRYGYTFGSGTRLTVV.

This clone was observed a handful of times. The V and J genes are TRBV10-3 and TRBJ2-1; possibly TRBD1 or TRBD2 for D (6 bases each). The V and J ends lost 1 base and 8 bases respectively, with 18 bases between them. Germline V gene data show CDR1 as ENHRY and CDR2 as SYGVKD. The CDR3 is 16 residues long. CDR3: CAISEFAGSGADEQFF. The CDR3 DNA sequence: TGTGCCATCAGTGAGTTTGCGGGATCGGGGGCTGATGAGCAGTTCTTC.

This sequence joins TRBV19 and TRBJ1-1, with D perhaps matching TRBD1 (6 bases). The CDR3 sequence is 14 residues long. Between the trimmed V and J ends, which lost 2 bases and 3 bases, there was a span of 10 bases. CDR1 is LNHDA and CDR2 is SQIVND in the germline V gene (reference sequence). CDR3 DNA: TGTGCCAGTAGTATAAGGGGGGGAGACACTGAAGCTTTCTTT. Amino acids: CASSIRGGDTEAFF.

The chain carries TRBV28 and TRBJ2-5, with D possibly being TRBD1 (6 bases). The CDR3 is made up of 14 amino acids. V dropped 2 bases and J dropped 5 bases, with 12 bases sitting between them. The V gene's germline CDR1 is MDHEN and CDR2 SYDVKM. CDR3 protein: CASSLPGESETQYF. The CDR3 bases are TGTGCCAGCAGTTTACCAGGGGAATCGGAGACCCAGTACTTC.

In its sample, this clone was seen a few times. The rearrangement joins TRBV7-2 to TRBJ1-6, with D hard to call. CDR1 is SGHTA and CDR2 is FQGNSA in the germline V gene. The CDR3 runs to 15 residues. V dropped 6 bases and J dropped 0 bases, with 9 bases sitting between them. The CDR3 here is CASSQRFSYNSPLHF. The CDR3 nucleotides read TGTGCCAGCAGTCAGAGGTTCTCCTATAATTCACCCCTCCACTTT.

The chain links TRBV5-5 to TRBJ2-3; possibly TRBD2 for D (6 bases). CDR1 SGHKS and CDR2 YYEKEE come from the germline V gene (reference sequence). The CDR3 sequence is 14 residues long. The CDR3 loop is CGTQEGSGTDTQYF. The CDR3 coding sequence is TGTGGAACACAGGAGGGATCGGGCACAGATACGCAGTATTTT.

The rearrangement joins TRBV12-3 or TRBV12-4 to TRBJ1-6; D not resolved. V lost 3 bases to trimming and J lost 9 bases, with 6 bases between them. The CDR3 runs 12 residues. The CDR3 here is CASSFSGSPLHF. CDR3 DNA sequence: TGTGCCAGCAGTTTCTCCGGTTCACCCCTCCACTTT.

The V gene is TRBV24-1, the J gene TRBJ1-3; 8 bases are shared with TRBD1. This CDR3 is 16 amino acids long. V lost 4 bases to trimming and J lost 4 bases; unmatched junction nucleotides: 8. Per germline, CDR1 KGHDR and CDR2 SFDVKD. The CDR3 spells CATSDPFRDRGNTIYF. In DNA, the CDR3 is TGTGCCACCAGTGACCCATTCCGGGACAGGGGAAACACCATATATTTT.

This sequence joins TRBV29-1 and TRBJ2-7; the D gene is possibly TRBD1 (6 bases). The germline V gene has CDR1 SQVTM and CDR2 ANQGSEA. V shed 6 bases and J shed 3 bases, with 9 bases lying between them. This CDR3 spans 11 amino acids. The CDR3 loop reads CSVRTVYEQYV. The CDR3 coding sequence is TGCAGCGTCCGGACAGTCTACGAGCAGTACGTC.

This clone showed up just a few times. The chain uses TRBV2 and TRBJ1-2, with 8 bases fitting TRBD1. The CDR3 has 13 amino acids. J gave up 8 bases and V 3 bases, and 5 bases lay outside the gene matches. The V gene's germline CDR1 is SNHLY and CDR2 FYNNEI. CDR3 protein: CASSDGQGRGYTF. CDR3 coding DNA: TGTGCCAGCAGTGATGGACAGGGTAGAGGCTACACCTTC.

This clone was counted a single time. This chain joins TRBV12-5 and TRBJ2-5, with D possibly TRBD2 on 6 matching bases. The CDR3 has 15 residues. From germline, CDR1 is LGHNT and CDR2 FRNRAP. The V and J ends lost 1 base and 5 bases respectively, with 14 bases between them. The chain's CDR3 is CASGLGLLATETQYF. In nucleotides, the CDR3 is TGTGCTAGTGGTTTGGGCCTACTAGCCACCGAGACCCAGTACTTC.

The chain couples TRBV2 to TRBJ1-5; D is undetermined. CDR1 is SNHLY and CDR2 is FYNNEI in the germline V gene. Trimming took off 4 bases at V and 9 bases at J, with 13 bases between the two ends. The CDR3 runs 13 residues. The CDR3, as DNA: TGTGCCAGCAGTGCCCCCCCCGCTGGGCCCCAGCATTTT. It translates to CASSAPPAGPQHF. The full variable domain, with the rest looked up from reference TRBV2 and TRBJ1-5, is EPEVTQTPSHQVTQMGQEVILRCVPISNHLYFYWYRQILGQKVEFLVSFYNNEISEKSEIFDDQFSVERPDGSNFTLKIRSTKLEDSAMYFCASSAPPAGPQHFGDGTRLSIL.

This clone turned up a few times. The chain links TRBV7-3 to TRBJ2-2; 7 bases agree with TRBD2. The CDR3 runs to 16 residues. Germline CDR1 is SGHTA and CDR2 is FQGTGA. With 1 base clipped from V and 0 bases from J, the junction kept 2 bases outside the gene matches. The CDR3 nucleotides read TGTGCCAGCAGCTTAATGGGGGGGTCGAACACCGGGGAGCTGTTTTTT. Its protein product is CASSLMGGSNTGELFF.

The rearrangement joins TRBV24-1 to TRBJ1-2, with D tentatively TRBD1 (6 bases). The CDR3 contains 14 residues. The germline V gene has CDR1 KGHDR and CDR2 SFDVKD. Trimming removed 2 bases from V and 2 bases from J, with 8 bases in between. CDR3 bases: TGTGCCACCAGTGATTCGGGACAAAACTATGGCTACACCTTC. Encoded protein: CATSDSGQNYGYTF.

The rearrangement uses TRBV7-9 and TRBJ1-2, with D perhaps matching TRBD1 (6 bases). The CDR3 contains 14 residues. Germline V CDR1 and CDR2: SEHNR, FQNEAQ (reference sequence). The germline V and J ends were trimmed by 0 bases and 5 bases, with 10 bases remaining between them. CDR3 region: CASSLARGGYGYTF. CDR3 sequence (DNA): TGTGCCAGCAGCTTAGCGAGAGGGGGGTATGGCTACACCTTC.

This clone was observed once. The CDR3 DNA reads TGTGCCAGCAGCCAAGGGGTTGAAGGCCGAGGCATTCAGTACTTC. The encoded protein is CASSQGVEGRGIQYF. V is TRBV3-1 (or the pseudogene TRBV3-2) and J is TRBJ2-4; no firm D call. From germline, CDR1 is LGHDT and CDR2 YNNKEL (reference sequence). V was trimmed by 1 base and J by 9 bases, leaving 16 bases between them. This CDR3 is built from 15 residues.